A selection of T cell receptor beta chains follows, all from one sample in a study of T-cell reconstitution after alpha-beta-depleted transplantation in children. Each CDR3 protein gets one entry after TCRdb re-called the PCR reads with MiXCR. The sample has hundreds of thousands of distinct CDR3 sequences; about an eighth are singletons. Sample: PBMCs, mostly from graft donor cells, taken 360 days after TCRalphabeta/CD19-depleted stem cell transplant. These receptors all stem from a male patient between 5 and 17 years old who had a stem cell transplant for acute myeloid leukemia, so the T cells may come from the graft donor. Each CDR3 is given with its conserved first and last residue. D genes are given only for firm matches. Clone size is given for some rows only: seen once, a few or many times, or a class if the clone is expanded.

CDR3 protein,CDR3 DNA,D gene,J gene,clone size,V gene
CASSFDSGRSQSSYEQYF,TGTGCCAGCAGTTTTGATAGCGGGAGGAGTCAAAGCTCCTACGAGCAGTACTTC,TRBD2,TRBJ2-7,many,TRBV12-3/TRBV12-4
CSARPARKLSSLPYEQYF,TGCAGTGCTAGACCGGCACGTAAGCTGTCGAGCTTACCCTACGAGCAGTACTTC,NA,TRBJ2-7,few,TRBV20-1
CSVGGAGLPETQYF,TGCAGCGTTGGGGGGGCAGGGCTGCCAGAGACCCAGTACTTC,NA,TRBJ2-5,few,TRBV29-1
CASSSAETGGLSNTGELFF,TGCGCCAGCAGCTCCGCCGAGACAGGGGGCCTCTCGAACACCGGGGAGCTGTTTTTT,TRBD1,TRBJ2-2,few,TRBV5-1
CASLWGPISNQPQHF,TGTGCCAGCCTATGGGGCCCGATTAGCAATCAGCCCCAGCATTTT,NA,TRBJ1-5,few,TRBV21-1
CASSHGNTIYF,TGTGCCAGCAGCCACGGAAACACCATATATTTT,NA,TRBJ1-3,NA,TRBV14
CASSYRSYSLGYF,TGTGCCAGCAGTTACCGTTCCTACTCGTTGGGGTACTTC,NA,TRBJ2-7,many,TRBV6-2/TRBV6-3
CASSSPVGGNTIYF,TGTGCCAGCAGTTCACCTGTCGGAGGAAACACCATATATTTT,NA,TRBJ1-3,NA,TRBV6-5
CASSPTSSGSFLDTQYF,TGTGCCAGCAGTCCCACTAGTAGCGGGAGTTTCCTGGATACGCAGTATTTT,TRBD2,TRBJ2-3,few,TRBV27
CASSLARSVMVNEQFF,TGTGCCAGCAGCTTAGCGCGGAGCGTAATGGTCAATGAGCAGTTCTTC,NA,TRBJ2-1,once,TRBV7-6
CASSDLRNSNEKLFF,TGTGCCAGCAGTGATCTCAGGAACTCTAATGAAAAACTGTTTTTT,NA,TRBJ1-4,NA,TRBV25-1
CSPTGLAGTAYNEQFF,TGCAGTCCTACAGGACTAGCGGGTACGGCCTACAATGAGCAGTTCTTC,TRBD2,TRBJ2-1,NA,TRBV20-1
CASRWARGAMNTEAFF,TGTGCCAGTAGATGGGCCAGGGGAGCGATGAACACTGAAGCTTTCTTT,NA,TRBJ1-1,NA,TRBV19
CASSQRTSGNTYNEQFF,TGCGCCAGCAGCCAACGGACTAGCGGGAACACCTACAATGAGCAGTTCTTC,TRBD2,TRBJ2-1,NA,TRBV4-3
CASSLLAGGPVNTQYF,TGTGCCAGCAGCTTGCTAGCGGGAGGGCCGGTGAATACGCAGTATTTT,TRBD2,TRBJ2-3,NA,TRBV7-2
CSARFRVDSPLHF,TGCAGTGCTAGATTCAGGGTCGATTCACCCCTCCACTTT,NA,TRBJ1-6,few,TRBV20-1
CASSLGRRVHEQYF,TGTGCCAGCAGTTTGGGGCGCAGGGTCCACGAGCAGTACTTC,NA,TRBJ2-7,few,TRBV28
CASSSDPTQPQHF,TGTGCCAGCAGTTCGGACCCGACTCAGCCCCAGCATTTT,NA,TRBJ1-5,NA,TRBV28
CASSPVGTEYYTGELFF,TGTGCCAGCAGTCCCGTGGGGACCGAGTACTATACCGGGGAGCTGTTTTTT,NA,TRBJ2-2,NA,TRBV28
CASRQAGIGAYNEQFF,TGTGCCAGCAGACAAGCAGGGATTGGGGCCTACAATGAGCAGTTCTTC,NA,TRBJ2-1,few,TRBV7-9
CASSPGGISGNTIYF,TGTGCCAGCAGTCCAGGGGGGATCTCTGGAAACACCATATATTTT,TRBD1,TRBJ1-3,NA,TRBV2
CSAWVAGGPDTQYF,TGCAGTGCTTGGGTAGCGGGAGGGCCAGATACGCAGTATTTT,TRBD2,TRBJ2-3,few,TRBV20-1
CASSRRQVPSYNEQFF,TGCGCCAGCAGCCGGAGACAGGTTCCCTCCTACAATGAGCAGTTCTTC,NA,TRBJ2-1,many,TRBV4-3
CSALVGPAGVSEQYF,TGCAGTGCCCTAGTGGGGCCAGCGGGAGTGAGCGAGCAGTACTTC,TRBD2,TRBJ2-7,NA,TRBV20-1
CASSTGTSGRSNEQFF,TGTGCCAGCTCAACAGGGACTAGCGGGAGGAGTAATGAGCAGTTCTTC,TRBD2,TRBJ2-1,few,TRBV18
CASSHGTGGGLPEETQYF,TGTGCCAGCAGTCACGGGACAGGGGGCGGGCTACCCGAAGAGACCCAGTACTTC,TRBD1,TRBJ2-5,few,TRBV6-5
CASSLEAAGVNEQFF,TGCGCCAGCAGCTTGGAGGCAGCCGGTGTAAATGAGCAGTTCTTC,NA,TRBJ2-1,many,TRBV5-1
CSVVGTSGTQYF,TGCAGCGTGGTTGGGACTAGCGGGACCCAGTACTTC,TRBD2,TRBJ2-5,few,TRBV29-1
CASSGGLAKPNNEQFF,TGCGCCAGCTCTGGGGGGCTAGCAAAGCCGAACAATGAGCAGTTCTTC,NA,TRBJ2-1,few,TRBV5-1
CASSFPGTSGRKYEQFF,TGTGCCAGCAGTTTCCCAGGGACTAGCGGGAGGAAATATGAGCAGTTCTTC,TRBD2,TRBJ2-1,few,TRBV12-3/TRBV12-4
CSIRTETGELFF,TGCAGCATAAGGACAGAAACCGGGGAGCTGTTTTTT,NA,TRBJ2-2,NA,TRBV29-1
CSVAGLAGYSSYNEQFF,TGCAGCGTTGCGGGACTAGCGGGTTATAGCTCCTACAATGAGCAGTTCTTC,TRBD2,TRBJ2-1,few,TRBV29-1
CASSAASGDQETQYF,TGTGCTAGCAGCGCAGCTAGCGGGGACCAAGAGACCCAGTACTTC,TRBD2,TRBJ2-5,few,TRBV7-7
CASNPGQGHRFYEQYF,TGTGCCAGCAACCCGGGACAGGGTCATAGATTCTACGAGCAGTACTTC,TRBD1,TRBJ2-7,NA,TRBV7-9
CASTRGGASGKRDYEQYF,TGTGCCAGCACCCGAGGGGGTGCTAGCGGGAAAAGGGACTACGAGCAGTACTTC,TRBD2,TRBJ2-7,few,TRBV11-2
CASSFSPDRRAYEQYF,TGTGCCAGCAGCTTCTCCCCGGACAGGCGCGCCTACGAGCAGTACTTC,TRBD1,TRBJ2-7,few,TRBV7-9
CASSLEWGLAGYEQYF,TGTGCCAGCAGCTTAGAGTGGGGACTAGCGGGCTACGAGCAGTACTTC,TRBD2,TRBJ2-7,few,TRBV7-6
CASHLSGTGPSGAFF,TGTGCCAGCCACTTAAGCGGGACAGGGCCCTCCGGAGCTTTCTTT,TRBD1,TRBJ1-1,few,TRBV12-3/TRBV12-4
CASSPGLYSYNEQFF,TGTGCCAGCAGCCCGGGACTTTACTCCTACAATGAGCAGTTCTTC,NA,TRBJ2-1,NA,TRBV3-1
CASSLGGHTGQPNTEAFF,TGTGCCAGCAGTTTAGGGGGTCACACGGGACAACCGAACACTGAAGCTTTCTTT,NA,TRBJ1-1,NA,TRBV28
CSAPKTGGVLYNEQFF,TGCAGTGCTCCTAAGACAGGGGGGGTACTCTACAATGAGCAGTTCTTC,TRBD1,TRBJ2-1,NA,TRBV20-1
CASSQVQGPKGDTQYF,TGCGCCAGCAGCCAAGTGCAGGGCCCGAAGGGGGATACGCAGTATTTT,NA,TRBJ2-3,many,TRBV4-3
CASSSKTSRPTGELFF,TGTGCCAGCAGCTCCAAAACTAGCAGACCCACCGGGGAGCTGTTTTTT,NA,TRBJ2-2,many,TRBV7-3
CARAGRPQETQYF,TGCGCCAGAGCGGGACGTCCACAAGAGACCCAGTACTTC,TRBD2,TRBJ2-5,few,TRBV5-1